Here is one TCR beta chain with its context. Its antigen remains unknown. With V trimmed by 2 bases and J by 5 bases, 6 bases remained unmatched. Per germline, CDR1 DFQATT and CDR2 SNEGSKA (reference sequence). CDR3 size: 15 residues. The data were obtained in a study of vaccination and CD4 T cells after COVID-19. An Oncomine TCR Beta short-read assay was used to sequence the DNA from cultured CD4+ T cells. TCRdb independently ran MiXCR on the PCR reads; one entry per CDR3 protein. The sample carries about 18,000 distinct CDR3 sequences, 45% to 60% recorded once. Time point of the sample: late sampling 161 to 241 days after vaccination in a few convalescent patients. As for treatment: roughly ten-day PBMC culture with coronavirus spike peptide pools or control peptides (ViraFEST assay). The authors replaced half the medium with fresh IL-2 medium on days 3 and 7.

Sequencing was performed on CD4+ T cells from blood, cultured in vitro, taken about 7 months after SARS-CoV-2 vaccination. The chain is built from TRBV20-1 and TRBJ2-3; the match to TRBD1 covers 11 bases. The sequence came from a human donor who had recovered from COVID-19. This chain's CDR3 is CSARYGTGGRDTQYF. In nucleotides, the CDR3 is TGCAGTGCTAGATACGGGACAGGGGGAAGAGATACGCAGTATTTT.